This TCR beta chain was sequenced in a study of cytomegalovirus exposure and HLA in healthy donors. Study overall: Falling in the Caucasian-associated ancestry cluster were about four fifths of approximately 400 genotyped donors.

Study-wide findings and caveats: Despite most TCR sequences being rare, some public TCRs occurred in many donors. In a later analysis, DRB1 alleles had the most associated TCRs; HLA-C alleles the fewest.

Remarks on this clone: Its cognate antigen is unknown.

J gave up 6 bases and V 4 bases, and 8 bases lay outside the gene matches. This CDR3 has 15 residues. Germline V lookup: CDR1 SGHRS, CDR2 YFSETQ. PCR used 60 Vbeta primers and 13 Jbeta primers. Some clones are missing from TCRdb's copy, which holds only in-frame ones; the method was immunoSEQ multiplex PCR. This table holds fewer than 250,000 clones, 65% to 85% found once. This sequence originates from a man under 40 in good health and CMV-seronegative. The chain links TRBV5-1 to TRBJ1-5, with 9 bases identical to TRBD1. Sequences were obtained from PBMCs. CDR3 residues: CASSPTGQGGQPQHF. The CDR3 DNA sequence: TGCGCCAGCAGCCCCACGGGACAGGGAGGTCAGCCCCAGCATTTT.